These 20 T cell receptor beta chains were sequenced from one sample in a study of T cell repertoires in cytomegalovirus infection. TCRdb used MiXCR to reprocess the reads, holding one entry per CDR3 protein. The sample includes roughly 320,000 distinct CDR3 sequences, about a tenth of them seen just once. The sequencing input was PBMCs. These receptors were obtained from a human donor in good health (CMV status not recorded). Some clones in this sample may be carry-over from other donors' samples.

This clonotype was observed many times. This chain uses TRBV5-4 with TRBJ2-4; the D gene is possibly TRBD1 (6 bases). Trimming left V 4 bases short and J 8 bases short, with 16 bases between. This CDR3 spans 14 amino acids. Germline-derived CDR1 and CDR2 are SGHNT and YYREEE (reference sequence). CDR3 in amino acids: CASSHGQQYDIQYF. The CDR3 DNA is TGTGCCAGCAGCCACGGACAGCAATATGACATTCAGTACTTC.

This chain connects TRBV19 to TRBJ1-2, with D possibly TRBD1 on 6 matching bases. CDR3 length equals 14 residues. Germline V CDR1 and CDR2: LNHDA, SQIVND (reference sequence). Trimming stripped 4 bases from V and 6 bases from J, with 15 bases between. The CDR3 sequence: CASSTFQGLNGYTF. The CDR3 nucleotides read TGTGCCAGTAGTACCTTCCAGGGGTTGAATGGCTACACCTTC.

This clonotype was seen many times. The V gene is TRBV6-2 or TRBV6-3, the J gene TRBJ1-6; possibly TRBD1 for D (6 bases). The length of the CDR3 is 13 residues. From germline, CDR1 is MNHEY and CDR2 SVGEGT. The germline V and J ends were trimmed by 5 bases and 6 bases, with 8 bases remaining between them. Here the CDR3 reads CASSEDSNSPLHF. The CDR3 DNA is TGTGCCAGCAGTGAGGACAGTAATTCACCCCTCCACTTT.

This clonotype was recorded many times. V is TRBV7-2 and J is TRBJ1-4; unclear D gene. The CDR3 contains 15 residues. V was trimmed by 2 bases and J by 4 bases, leaving 11 bases between them. In germline, CDR1 is SGHTA, CDR2 FQGNSA. The CDR3 DNA sequence: TGTGCCAGCAGCTTACAACAGTCCCATAATGAAAAACTGTTTTTT. As protein: CASSLQQSHNEKLFF.

The chain couples TRBV9 to TRBJ1-5; D perhaps matches TRBD1 (5 bases). This CDR3 is built from 15 residues. The germline gives CDR1 SGDLS, CDR2 YYNGEE. V was cut by 0 bases and J by 7 bases, with 14 bases left in between. CDR3 nucleotide sequence: TGTGCCAGCAGCGTAGACGGGGGGGGAGGACAGCCCCAGCATTTT. Protein product: CASSVDGGGGQPQHF.

This clonotype appeared a few times. The rearrangement uses TRBV9 and TRBJ1-6; the D is unclear. This CDR3 contains 16 residues. Germline V gene sequence: CDR1 SGDLS, CDR2 YYNGEE. Trimming left V 3 bases short and J 0 bases short, with 10 bases between. The CDR3 spells CASSAAVSSYNSPLHF. For the CDR3, the DNA is TGTGCCAGCAGCGCAGCTGTGAGCTCCTATAATTCACCCCTCCACTTT.

This clonotype was recorded at least ten times. The rearrangement links TRBV29-1 to TRBJ2-1; perhaps TRBD1 as D (5 bases). The CDR3 length is 13 residues. CDR1 is SQVTM and CDR2 is ANQGSEA in the germline V gene. V lost 4 bases to trimming and J lost 8 bases, with 15 bases between them. In DNA form, the CDR3 reads TGCAGCGTTGCGCGAGACAGTTCAGATGAGCAGTTCTTC. This sequence encodes CSVARDSSDEQFF.

This clonotype was recorded many times. V gene TRBV7-8 combines with J gene TRBJ2-4; 9 bases align to TRBD1. The CDR3 length is 14 residues. The germline CDR1 and CDR2 sequences are SGHVS and FQNEAQ. Losses at the gene ends were 1 base for V and 7 bases for J; bases not matched to a gene: 2. The CDR3 DNA follows: TGTGCCAGCAGCTTAGAGGGGACAGGGAACATTCAGTACTTC. It translates to CASSLEGTGNIQYF.

The sample holds many counts of this clonotype. The rearrangement joins TRBV10-3 to TRBJ2-5; possibly TRBD2 for D (6 bases). V was shortened by 4 bases and J by 1 base, with 10 bases between the two germline ends. CDR3 length equals 14 residues. Germline CDR1 reads ENHRY; CDR2 reads SYGVKD. The CDR3 loop is CAISGGTTQETQYF. The CDR3 bases are TGTGCCATCAGTGGCGGGACCACCCAAGAGACCCAGTACTTC.

This clonotype has ten or more counts. V usage is TRBV7-3 and J usage is TRBJ2-2; D gene ambiguous. The germline gives CDR1 SGHTA, CDR2 FQGTGA. The ends were cut back, 5 bases at V and 2 bases at J, with 9 bases in the middle. The CDR3 has 14 amino acids. The CDR3 sequence: CASSQSGNTGELFF. CDR3 coding DNA: TGTGCCAGCAGCCAGTCTGGAAACACCGGGGAGCTGTTTTTT.

Many counts were recorded for this clonotype. The V and J genes are TRBV7-6 and TRBJ2-1; the D call may be TRBD1 or TRBD2 (7 bases each). Trimming removed 2 bases at V and 7 bases at J, with 15 bases between. Per germline, CDR1 SGHVS and CDR2 FNYEAQ. There are 15 residues in the CDR3. CDR3 loop: CASSLMTGRGNEQFF. CDR3 nucleotide sequence: TGTGCCAGCAGCTTAATGACAGGGAGGGGGAATGAGCAGTTCTTC.

The V gene is TRBV12-3 or TRBV12-4, the J gene TRBJ2-5; D not certain. The CDR3 runs 14 residues. V was clipped by 3 bases and J by 5 bases, with 13 bases between them. Here the CDR3 DNA reads TGTGCCAGCAGTTTGACCTCTTGGGGTGAGACCCAGTACTTC. It specifies CASSLTSWGETQYF.

The table lists this clonotype with many counts. The V gene is TRBV7-6, the J gene TRBJ2-5; D assignment may be TRBD1 or TRBD2 (5 bases each). CDR1 SGHVS and CDR2 FNYEAQ come from the germline V gene. There are 13 residues in the CDR3. V lost 6 bases, J lost 5 bases, and 13 bases lay in between. The CDR3 DNA follows: TGTGCCAGCAGTCCCCTTCGGGGCGAGACCCAGTACTTC. Translation gives CASSPLRGETQYF.

In this sample, this clonotype turned up many times. This rearrangement joins TRBV7-8 to TRBJ1-1, with a weak D call TRBD1 (6 bases). Germline loops: CDR1 SGHVS, CDR2 FQNEAQ. The CDR3 has 14 amino acids. Trimming shortened V by 5 bases and J by 7 bases, and 17 bases separated the two germline ends. CDR3 nucleotides: TGTGCCAGCAGCACAGCCGGGGGCGCGGGTGAAGCTTTCTTT. It codes for CASSTAGGAGEAFF.

The genes are TRBV5-1 and TRBJ2-3; 8 bases match TRBD1. Germline CDR1 and CDR2: SGHRS and YFSETQ. The CDR3 extends over 16 amino acids. J was trimmed by 0 bases and V by 4 bases; bases with no gene match: 7. CDR3 sequence (DNA): TGCGCCAGCAGCGTGGGACAGGACCCTAGCACAGATACGCAGTATTTT. Protein: CASSVGQDPSTDTQYF.

About this clonotype: A junction boundary mismatches the germline segment, possibly from a read error. The chain combines TRBV2 with TRBJ2-1, with D possibly matching TRBD2 (6 bases). This CDR3 has 15 residues. CDR1 is SNHLY, CDR2 FYNNEI, per germline. CDR3 DNA sequence: TGTGCCAGCAGGGAAGGGACTCTCCCCTTCAATGAGCAGTTCTTC. Translated, it gives CASREGTLPFNEQFF.

This clonotype was detected many times. The genes are TRBV29-1 and TRBJ2-3; 9 bases fit TRBD2. This CDR3 comprises 16 residues. Germline trimming cut 6 bases from V and 3 bases from J; bases unmatched to any gene: 13. Looked up from germline, CDR1 is SQVTM and CDR2 is ANQGSEA. DNA of the CDR3: TGCAGCGTCCGACCCAACTGGGCGGGAGGGACAGATACGCAGTATTTT. Residues: CSVRPNWAGGTDTQYF.

This clonotype has a count of ten or more. The rearrangement uses TRBV28 and TRBJ2-7; D possibly corresponds to TRBD1 (5 bases). The CDR3 covers 12 residues. Germline lookup yields CDR1 MDHEN and CDR2 SYDVKM. Between the trimmed V and J ends, which lost 3 bases and 3 bases, there was a span of 6 bases. The CDR3 is CASSFQGYEQYV. The CDR3 DNA follows: TGTGCCAGCAGTTTTCAGGGCTACGAGCAGTACGTC.

This clonotype was seen a few times. V usage is TRBV7-9 and J usage is TRBJ2-1, with 7 bases that match TRBD2. Per germline, CDR1 SEHNR and CDR2 FQNEAQ (reference sequence). V gave up 2 bases and J gave up 0 bases; unmatched junction bases: 4. The CDR3 contains 16 residues. CDR3 nucleotide sequence: TGTGCCAGCAGCTTACCAGCGGGGAGCTCCTACAATGAGCAGTTCTTC. Protein product: CASSLPAGSSYNEQFF.

This clonotype was detected ten times or more. J is TRBJ1-6 and V is TRBV6-5; TRBD1 matches 9 bases. Trimming cost V 1 base and J 9 bases; bases outside gene matches: 10. The CDR3 is 17 residues long. Germline CDR1 is MNHEY and CDR2 is SVGAGI. DNA for the CDR3: TGTGCCAGCAGTTACTTTACTATCGGGACAGGGCTTTCACCCCTCCACTTT. Translating gives CASSYFTIGTGLSPLHF.